The 29 T cell receptor beta chains given below trace back to one sample, sequenced in a study of blood T cell repertoires in COVID-19. This table comes from immunoSEQ multiplex PCR, and its TCRdb copy is limited to in-frame clones, with some not included. The sample has under 400,000 clones; around 87% are singletons. Sequencing input: peripheral blood. Receptors were obtained from a young man with active or convalescent COVID-19.

Note on this clone: The same CDR3 also results from other DNA sequences found in this sample. This chain links TRBV7-2 with TRBJ2-7; D is perhaps TRBD2 (6 bases). The CDR3 covers 14 residues. Looked up from germline, CDR1 is SGHTA and CDR2 is FQGNSA. V lost 1 base, J lost 1 base, and 8 bases lay in between. CDR3 nucleotide sequence: TGTGCCAGCAGCTTAGGCCTAGCGTCCTACGAGCAGTACTTC. Protein product: CASSLGLASYEQYF.

The chain recombines TRBV20-1 with TRBJ2-7; D is perhaps TRBD1 (6 bases). Germline-derived CDR1 and CDR2 are DFQATT and SNEGSKA (reference sequence). Trimming stripped 1 base from V and 6 bases from J, with 7 bases between. CDR3 size: 11 residues. The CDR3 loop is CSARVRGEQYF. CDR3 nucleotide sequence: TGCAGTGCTAGAGTCAGGGGCGAGCAGTACTTC.

The V call is TRBV28, the J call TRBJ1-2; 7 nucleotides align to TRBD1. The germline V gene has CDR1 MDHEN and CDR2 SYDVKM. J gave up 5 bases and V 3 bases, and 6 bases lay outside the gene matches. The CDR3 runs 14 residues. The CDR3 loop is CASSFPTGRYGYTF. CDR3 coding DNA: TGTGCCAGCAGTTTTCCGACAGGGAGATATGGCTACACCTTC.

This chain links TRBV19 with TRBJ1-3; D uncertain. This CDR3 spans 13 amino acids. The V end was cut by 7 bases, the J end by 4 bases, with 11 bases between. The germline gives CDR1 LNHDA, CDR2 SQIVND (reference sequence). For the CDR3, the DNA is TGTGCCAGTACCCAGGTGGCAGGAAACACCATATATTTT. Residues: CASTQVAGNTIYF. The entire variable domain, with the rest obtained from reference TRBV19 and TRBJ1-3, is as follows: DGGITQSPKYLFRKEGQNVTLSCEQNLNHDAMYWYRQDPGQGLRLIYYSQIVNDFQKGDIAEGYSVSREKKESFPLTVTSAQKNPTAFYLCASTQVAGNTIYFGEGSWLTVV.

In DNA form, the CDR3 reads TGTGCCAGCAGCTTAACAGGGAGAGGCAGCCGCAATCAGCCCCAGCATTTT. Amino acids: CASSLTGRGSRNQPQHF. The V gene is TRBV7-6, the J gene TRBJ1-5, with a weak D call TRBD1 (6 bases). In germline, CDR1 is SGHVS, CDR2 FNYEAQ. The CDR3 covers 17 residues. Trimming took 2 bases from V and 2 from J, leaving 16 bases between them.

The chain carries TRBV6-5 and TRBJ2-3; D possibly corresponds to TRBD2 (5 bases). The germline V gene encodes CDR1 MNHEY and CDR2 SVGAGI. CDR3 size: 15 residues. Deletions cut 2 bases from V and 1 base from J, with 10 bases between. CDR3 sequence reads: CASSYDPGGTDTQYF. The DNA of the CDR3 is TGTGCCAGCAGTTACGACCCCGGGGGCACAGATACGCAGTATTTT.

The rearrangement joins TRBV28 to TRBJ1-2, with 7 bases that match TRBD1. The CDR3 consists of 15 residues. V shed 3 bases, J shed 4 bases, and the junction held 8 bases outside the gene matches. CDR1 is MDHEN and CDR2 is SYDVKM in the germline V gene. CDR3 in amino acids: CASSLGLGGSYGYTF. The CDR3 bases are TGTGCCAGCAGTTTGGGATTAGGGGGCAGCTATGGCTACACCTTC.

The gene calls are TRBV7-9 and TRBJ2-2; 7 positions agree with TRBD1. Per the germline V gene, CDR1 is SEHNR and CDR2 is FQNEAQ (reference sequence). The V segment lost 3 bases and the J segment 6 bases; nucleotides outside the gene matches: 13. This CDR3 contains 17 residues. CDR3 residues: CASSFDYRGVYSGELFF. The CDR3 DNA reads TGTGCCAGCAGCTTCGATTACAGGGGCGTTTATTCCGGGGAGCTGTTTTTT.

V and J are TRBV5-1 and TRBJ1-1; no clear D gene. Trimming took 8 bases from V and 5 from J, leaving 16 bases between them. This CDR3 comprises 13 residues. Germline loops: CDR1 SGHRS, CDR2 YFSETQ. The CDR3 sequence is CASGPRGSTEAFF. The CDR3 bases are TGCGCCAGTGGGCCCCGGGGATCTACTGAAGCTTTCTTT.

The CDR3 DNA sequence: TGTGCCAGCAGTGGTACGCTAGCGGGGGGGTCAAACACAGATACGCAGTATTTT. Translation: CASSGTLAGGSNTDTQYF. This chain joins TRBV2 and TRBJ2-3; 12 nucleotides match TRBD2. Trimming cost V 4 bases and J 2 bases; bases outside gene matches: 10. The CDR3 runs to 18 residues. The germline V gene encodes CDR1 SNHLY and CDR2 FYNNEI.

The chain is built from TRBV6-5 and TRBJ1-5, with D uncertain. The CDR3 is 11 amino acids. Per the germline V gene, CDR1 is MNHEY and CDR2 is SVGAGI. V gave up 8 bases and J gave up 4 bases, with 6 bases separating them. This CDR3 reads CASGQNQPQHF. The CDR3 DNA follows: TGTGCCAGCGGCCAGAATCAGCCCCAGCATTTT.

About this clone: Other DNA variants within this sample encode the same CDR3. V usage is TRBV12-3 or TRBV12-4 and J usage is TRBJ2-1; D is ambiguous. Trimming left V 5 bases short and J 7 bases short, with 6 bases between. There are 11 residues in the CDR3. The chain's CDR3 is CASSLSNEQFF. The CDR3 DNA sequence: TGTGCCAGCAGTCTCTCGAATGAGCAGTTCTTC.

The genes are TRBV30 and TRBJ1-2; unclear D gene. The CDR3 loop spans 11 amino acids. Germline V gives CDR1 GTSNPN, CDR2 SVGIG (reference sequence). V lost 1 base and J lost 8, with 8 bases in between. The CDR3 region is CAWSDREGYTF. CDR3 in DNA: TGTGCCTGGAGTGACCGAGAAGGCTACACCTTC. Supplemented by reference TRBV30 and TRBJ1-2, the full variable domain reads SQTIHQWPATLVQPVGSPLSLECTVEGTSNPNLYWYRQAAGRGLQLLFYSVGIGQISSEVPQNLSASRPQDRQFILSSKKLLLSDSGFYLCAWSDREGYTFGSGTRLTVV.

V usage is TRBV30 and J usage is TRBJ2-4; 7 positions agree with TRBD1. The length of the CDR3 is 16 residues. The ends lost 3 bases at V and 0 bases at J; junction bases unmatched: 8. Germline CDR1 and CDR2: GTSNPN and SVGIG (reference sequence). The CDR3 here is CAWRPTGIRAKNIQYF. The CDR3 region has the DNA TGTGCCTGGAGGCCGACAGGGATTAGAGCCAAAAACATTCAGTACTTC.

The chain joins TRBV7-2 to TRBJ1-1; TRBD1 matches 7 bases. J lost 5 bases, V lost 0 bases, and 6 bases had no gene match. Germline V gives CDR1 SGHTA, CDR2 FQGNSA. The CDR3 has 15 amino acids. The CDR3 DNA follows: TGTGCCAGCAGCTTAGCGTTCACAGGGGCGACTGAAGCTTTCTTT. The encoded protein is CASSLAFTGATEAFF. The full variable domain, its missing parts supplied by reference TRBV7-2 and TRBJ1-1, is GAGVSQSPSNKVTEKGKDVELRCDPISGHTALYWYRQSLGQGLEFLIYFQGNSAPDKSGLPSDRFSAERTGGSVSTLTIQRTQQEDSAVYLCASSLAFTGATEAFFGQGTRLTVV.

This sequence joins TRBV6-6 and TRBJ1-4, with 9 bases matching TRBD1. The CDR3 length is 15 residues. The germline V gene encodes CDR1 MNHNY and CDR2 SVGAGI (reference sequence). The V gene end was trimmed by 5 bases and the J gene end by 11 bases; junction bases not matched to a gene: 12. CDR3 bases: TGTGCCAGCAGTCGATCCGGGACAGGGTTTGCGAAACTGTTTTTT. This sequence encodes CASSRSGTGFAKLFF.

The CDR3 here is CASSQGGQGKDRKPQHF. The CDR3 DNA reads TGTGCCAGCAGCCAAGGAGGACAGGGTAAGGATAGGAAGCCCCAGCATTTT. This rearrangement joins TRBV3-1 (or the pseudogene TRBV3-2) to TRBJ1-5, with 8 bases fitting TRBD1. CDR3 size: 17 residues. The junction had 13 bases not matched to a gene; V was cut back by 1 base and J by 8 bases. The germline CDR1 and CDR2 sequences are LGHDT and YNNKEL (reference sequence).

The chain combines TRBV4-3 with TRBJ1-1; 7 bases are a match to TRBD1. From germline, CDR1 is LGHNA and CDR2 YSLEER. V lost 4 bases and J lost 6; bases outside the gene matches: 11. The CDR3 spans 15 residues. Here the CDR3 DNA reads TGCGCCAGCAGCCCAACCTTGGGACAGAGCCCTGAAGCTTTCTTT. Translation: CASSPTLGQSPEAFF.

The V call is TRBV6-5, the J call TRBJ1-1, with TRBD1 identical over 12 bases. This CDR3 has 15 amino acids. With 8 bases clipped from V and 7 bases from J, the junction kept 11 bases outside the gene matches. CDR1 and CDR2 (germline): MNHEY, SVGAGI. The CDR3 spells CASGKGGTGGVEAFF. The CDR3 nucleotides are TGTGCCAGCGGTAAGGGGGGGACAGGGGGCGTTGAAGCTTTCTTT.

The gene calls are TRBV19 and TRBJ2-1, with D hard to call. This CDR3 comprises 16 residues. CDR1 is LNHDA, CDR2 SQIVND, per germline (reference sequence). The ends were cut back, 2 bases at V and 0 bases at J, with 11 bases in the middle. As DNA, the CDR3 is TGTGCCAGTAGTATAAAAACACCCCGCTCCTACAATGAGCAGTTCTTC. Its translation: CASSIKTPRSYNEQFF. Combining the CDR3 with reference TRBV19 and TRBJ2-1 gives the whole variable domain DGGITQSPKYLFRKEGQNVTLSCEQNLNHDAMYWYRQDPGQGLRLIYYSQIVNDFQKGDIAEGYSVSREKKESFPLTVTSAQKNPTAFYLCASSIKTPRSYNEQFFGPGTRLTVL.

The gene calls are TRBV15 and TRBJ2-1; 8 bases agree with TRBD2. The CDR3 has 16 residues. In germline, CDR1 is LNHNV, CDR2 YYDKDF (reference sequence). The ends lost 2 bases at V and 4 bases at J; junction bases unmatched: 7. DNA for the CDR3: TGTGCCACCAGCAGAAGTACTAGCGGTCTATACAATGAGCAGTTCTTC. Amino acids: CATSRSTSGLYNEQFF.

The chain couples TRBV18 to TRBJ1-5; TRBD1 aligns across 7 bases. Germline CDR1 and CDR2: KGHSH and LQKENI. CDR3 size: 15 residues. The V gene end was trimmed by 3 bases and the J gene end by 4 bases; junction bases not matched to a gene: 6. The CDR3 nucleotides are TGTGCCAGCTCACCGACGACACAGGGGAATCAGCCCCAGCATTTT. It is translated as CASSPTTQGNQPQHF.

This rearrangement joins TRBV7-2 to TRBJ2-1; the match to TRBD2 covers 9 bases. The CDR3 covers 13 residues. Trimming removed 3 bases from V and 9 bases from J; junction bases left unmatched: 3. Germline loops: CDR1 SGHTA, CDR2 FQGNSA. CDR3 sequence (DNA): TGTGCCAGCAGCTTGGGACTAGCCACTGAGCAGTTCTTC. It encodes CASSLGLATEQFF.

This clone has more than one count but fewer than ten. Other DNA sequences in the sample encode the same CDR3. The J gene is TRBJ1-1, the V gene TRBV28; D is possibly TRBD1 (5 bases). The germline V gene encodes CDR1 MDHEN and CDR2 SYDVKM. The CDR3 runs 14 residues. V lost 4 bases to trimming and J lost 1 base, with 10 bases between them. Written as DNA, the CDR3 is TGTGCCAGCAGTTCAGGGAGGGGGAACACTGAAGCTTTCTTT. This sequence encodes CASSSGRGNTEAFF.

This chain connects TRBV7-2 to TRBJ1-2; TRBD1 aligns across 9 bases. Germline assignment: CDR1 SGHTA and CDR2 FQGNSA. This CDR3 comprises 15 residues. The J segment lost 3 bases and the V segment lost 4 bases, leaving 6 bases of the junction unmatched. Here the CDR3 reads CASSSLGTGHYGYTF. The CDR3 DNA reads as TGTGCCAGCAGCTCACTTGGGACAGGGCACTATGGCTACACCTTC. Full variable domain (outside the CDR3, taken from reference TRBV7-2 and TRBJ1-2): GAGVSQSPSNKVTEKGKDVELRCDPISGHTALYWYRQSLGQGLEFLIYFQGNSAPDKSGLPSDRFSAERTGGSVSTLTIQRTQQEDSAVYLCASSSLGTGHYGYTFGSGTRLTVV.

CDR3 nucleotide sequence: TGCGCCAGCAGCCAAGCTATTGTGAGGTATGGCTACACCTTC. This encodes CASSQAIVRYGYTF. V and J are TRBV4-3 and TRBJ1-2; unclear D gene. The V gene lost 1 base and the J gene lost 5 bases, with 11 bases spanning the gap. Germline V gene sequence: CDR1 LGHNA, CDR2 YSLEER. The CDR3 runs 14 residues.

This rearrangement joins TRBV5-1 to TRBJ2-7; tentatively, D is TRBD1 (6 bases). Trimming shortened V by 5 bases and J by 0 bases, and 21 bases separated the two germline ends. CDR1 is SGHRS, CDR2 YFSETQ, per germline. CDR3 size: 17 residues. CDR3 nucleotides: TGCGCCAGCAGGCCGCCCCCCACAGGGTTGAGCTCCTACGAGCAGTACTTC. Translation gives CASRPPPTGLSSYEQYF.

This sequence joins TRBV28 and TRBJ2-3, with 7 bases lining up with TRBD1. The V and J ends lost 7 bases and 1 base, in that order; junction bases with no gene match: 8. The CDR3 has 15 amino acids. CDR1 is MDHEN and CDR2 is SYDVKM in the germline V gene. As DNA, the CDR3 is TGTGCCAGCATGTCAGGGGGTTGGGGCACAGATACGCAGTATTTT. It yields the protein CASMSGGWGTDTQYF.

The chain carries TRBV24-1 and TRBJ2-7, with 9 positions matching TRBD1. Germline CDR1 is KGHDR and CDR2 is SFDVKD. The CDR3 contains 16 residues. Germline trimming cut 5 bases from V and 6 bases from J; bases unmatched to any gene: 13. The CDR3 region has the DNA TGTGCCACCAGTGCACCTAATCCCGGACAGGGGTTCGAGCAGTACTTC. It yields the protein CATSAPNPGQGFEQYF.